This T cell receptor (beta chain) derives from a study of T cell responses to AZD1222 COVID-19 vaccine (dated by TCRdb to the early 2020s). For the study in its entirety: AZD1222 recipients given second doses at about 4 weeks or at about 12 weeks were pooled, since spike-specific TCR depth and breadth were not found to differ between the two schedules. Trial participants were enrolled by age into subgroups of 18-55, 56-69 and 70-plus years, and about 150, 27 and 61 TCR-sequenced participants, respectively, were included in these subgroups. TCR sequencing covered 230 or so trial participants: 207 given two doses of AZD1222 and about 26 given two doses of MenACWY control vaccine. General conclusions and limits of the study: Because no day 14 peak-response samples were available, the repertoires could be characterized only after the peak T cell response. A significant rise in spike-specific TCR breadth and depth was observed after two AZD1222 doses relative to day 0 and relative to MenACWY recipients. The 56-69-year group was small, and its depth increase did not reach significance, likely because of low power. Reportedly, close to half of the unique spike-specific TCRs recognized epitopes lying outside the regions that are mutated in the B.1.351 and B.1.1.7 variants. The vaccine-associated CD4 TCRs covered the entire spike protein, and the dominant responses fell in regions 160-218 and 743-854. Only six or seven AZD1222 recipients were SARS-CoV-2 seropositive at baseline, limiting conclusions about previously exposed vaccinees. Participants were mostly white British, with more females than males. The authors suggested clonal diversity may have been underestimated.

The time point label for this specimen denotes: baseline before first vaccination. The vaccinee samples were drawn from two UK trials, COV001 and COV002, one of which was a single-blind randomized controlled phase 2/3 trial testing AZD1222 (ChAdOx1 nCoV-19) in healthy adults. For TCRbeta chain sequencing, PBMC samples from trial participants were taken at day 0 and at day 28 after the second dose. The CDR3 contains 12 residues, cysteine and phenylalanine counted. Only CDR3 DNA remains: 36 bases, in frame from the first base. The junction carries 10 bases between V and J, which are trimmed by 6 bases and 7 bases respectively. The CDR3 regions of human TCRbeta chains were analyzed by immunosequencing. In the source study's methods: TCRs in the repertoires were matched against a reference library of SARS-CoV-2-specific TCRs that had been generated with the MIRA antigen-specificity platform. Breadth was defined as the fraction of unique TCRs that were SARS-CoV-2-associated, and depth was defined as the fraction of total T cells that were SARS-CoV-2-associated. Using the MIRA data, every spike-specific TCR was mapped to the spike region that the TCR reacted to and assigned to either a CD4 or a CD8 class. Log10-transformed breadth and depth values were compared by one-way ANOVA with Sidak's multiple comparisons tests. TCRdb's version of the immuneACCESS table is confined to in-frame rearrangements and falls short of the full clone set. An unresolved V gene accounts for under half of the shortfall where checked; the remainder is of unknown origin. V, J and clone size are those of that table, while D and trimming were read from the DNA. For this sample the table gives 100,000 or so clones, of which around nine tenths were detected only once. The ten most abundant clones make up roughly 2.5% of the sample.

This clone showed up just once. Which antigen it targets is not known. One base away there is no much larger clone; base qualities are not given. The receptor was isolated from an adult in good health. The specimen comprised peripheral blood, sampled on day 0 of AZD1222 vaccination. The chain links TRBV12-3 or TRBV12-4 with TRBJ1-5; 6 matching bases give a weak D call of TRBD1. CDR3 loop: CASRQGSQPQHF. In nucleotide form, the sequence is TGTGCCAGCAGGCAGGGGAGCCAGCCCCAGCATTTT.